The rows below give T cell receptor beta chains drawn from one sample of a study of T cells after yellow fever vaccination. TCRdb passed the 5' RACE reads through MiXCR, listing each CDR3 protein once. The top ten hold around 3% of the sample, which has about 220,000 distinct CDR3 sequences, 2.5% to 3.5% seen once. Sequencing used CD4+ T cells sorted from PBMCs, obtained 10 days after the yellow fever booster vaccination. The receptors stem from a man younger than 35 who received the YFV17D yellow fever vaccine. CDR3s include the opening cysteine and the closing phenylalanine or tryptophan. The order of the fields is J gene, clone size, D gene, V gene, CDR3 protein, CDR3 DNA. A D gene is named only where the DNA matches it firmly. Only some rows state a clone size, as once, few, many or a class for expanded clones.

>TRBJ2-5|many|.|TRBV6-9
CASSRWLCIGETQYF
TGTGCCAGCAGTCGATGGTTGTGTATAGGAGAGACCCAGTACTTC
>TRBJ2-6|.|.|TRBV20-1
CSASRAPLGSGANVLTF
TGCAGTGCTAGTCGGGCACCCTTAGGTTCTGGGGCCAACGTCCTGACTTTC
>TRBJ1-1|.|.|TRBV9
CASSGWTENTEAFF
TGTGCCAGCAGCGGCTGGACAGAGAACACTGAAGCTTTCTTT
>TRBJ2-7|few|TRBD1|TRBV18
CASSPGTGIVNEQYF
TGTGCCAGCTCACCAGGGACAGGGATCGTAAACGAGCAGTACTTC
>TRBJ2-3|many|.|TRBV20-1
CSARKAGSTDTQYF
TGCAGTGCCCGGAAGGCGGGCAGCACAGATACGCAGTATTTT
>TRBJ2-3|.|TRBD2|TRBV5-1
CASSSGLAGRSTDTQYF
TGCGCCAGCAGCTCGGGACTAGCGGGGAGGAGCACAGATACGCAGTATTTT
>TRBJ1-2|few|TRBD1|TRBV18
CASSPGDRGNYGYTF
TGTGCCAGCTCACCGGGGGACAGGGGAAACTATGGCTACACCTTC
>TRBJ2-3|few|TRBD1|TRBV30
CAWRRGQADTQYF
TGTGCCTGGAGAAGGGGGCAGGCAGATACGCAGTATTTT
>TRBJ2-1|many|TRBD1|TRBV11-3
CASSQTGGSSYNEQFF
TGTGCCAGCAGCCAAACAGGGGGCAGCTCCTACAATGAGCAGTTCTTC
>TRBJ2-7|many|TRBD1|TRBV18
CASSPRDRGFSYEQYF
TGTGCCAGCTCCCCTAGGGACAGGGGGTTTTCCTACGAGCAGTACTTC
>TRBJ2-7|many|TRBD1|TRBV18
CASSPNRDSSYEQYF
TGTGCCAGCTCACCTAACCGGGACAGCTCCTACGAGCAGTACTTC
>TRBJ2-5|many|TRBD1|TRBV4-1
CASSPGTGEKETQYF
TGCGCCAGCAGCCCGGGGACAGGGGAAAAGGAGACCCAGTACTTC
>TRBJ2-5|.|.|TRBV2
CATARGLGTQYF
TGTGCCACCGCCAGGGGCTTGGGGACCCAGTACTTC
>TRBJ2-2|.|.|TRBV12-3/TRBV12-4
CASSPTGPTGELFF
TGTGCCAGCAGCCCTACAGGGCCCACCGGGGAGCTGTTTTTT
>TRBJ2-3|.|.|TRBV4-3
CASRISGTDTQYF
TGCGCCAGCAGAATTAGCGGCACAGATACGCAGTATTTT
>TRBJ1-1|many|.|TRBV11-2
CASRKGHMNTEAFF
TGTGCCAGCCGTAAGGGACACATGAACACTGAAGCTTTCTTT
>TRBJ1-4|many|TRBD1|TRBV6-5
CASSRTGDEKLFF
TGTGCCAGCTCTCGGACAGGAGATGAAAAACTGTTTTTT
>TRBJ2-1|many|.|TRBV7-2
CASSQRTQVQFF
TGTGCCAGCAGCCAAAGGACCCAGGTTCAGTTCTTC
>TRBJ2-1|few|.|TRBV6-5
CASSYLSDSLEQFF
TGTGCCAGCAGCTACCTCAGCGACAGTCTTGAGCAGTTCTTC
>TRBJ1-4|many|.|TRBV20-1
CSAVLDSRNEKLFF
TGCAGTGCAGTATTGGACAGTCGTAATGAAAAACTGTTTTTT
>TRBJ2-7|few|TRBD1|TRBV7-9
CASSYLYGTGGSYGEQYF
TGTGCCAGCAGCTACCTCTACGGGACAGGGGGCTCCTATGGGGAGCAGTACTTC
>TRBJ2-5|many|.|TRBV30
CAWRTAHQETQYF
TGTGCCTGGAGGACAGCCCATCAAGAGACCCAGTACTTC
>TRBJ2-3|few|.|TRBV7-2
CASSLGPSEYF
TGTGCCAGCAGCTTAGGCCCTAGCGAGTATTTT
>TRBJ2-3|many|.|TRBV20-1
CSGPPPGGRPDTQYF
TGCAGTGGTCCCCCCCCGGGCGGGCGGCCAGATACGCAGTATTTT
>TRBJ2-3|many|.|TRBV6-5
CASRGTDTQYF
TGTGCCAGCAGAGGGACAGATACGCAGTATTTT
>TRBJ1-3|few|.|TRBV13
CASTYGQTGNTIYF
TGTGCCAGCACCTATGGACAGACTGGAAACACCATATATTTT
>TRBJ1-6|many|.|TRBV7-9
CASSLMEGNNSPLHF
TGTGCCAGCAGCTTAATGGAGGGCAATAATTCACCCCTCCACTTT
>TRBJ2-4|many|.|TRBV5-1
CASSLVGRLAKNIQYF
TGCGCCAGCAGCTTGGTCGGCCGGTTAGCCAAAAACATTCAGTACTTC
>TRBJ1-1|.|.|TRBV20-1
CSAQASGDRPNTEAFF
TGCAGTGCCCAAGCCTCCGGTGACAGACCGAACACTGAAGCTTTCTTT
>TRBJ2-3|few|TRBD2|TRBV5-1
CASSPAGLGNTDTQYF
TGCGCCAGCAGCCCAGCGGGGCTTGGAAACACAGATACGCAGTATTTT
>TRBJ1-2|.|.|TRBV18
CASSPESGGFSGYTF
TGTGCCAGCTCACCAGAATCGGGGGGCTTCTCTGGCTACACCTTC
>TRBJ2-5|many|.|TRBV5-1
CASSLSRGTEETQYF
TGCGCCAGCAGCTTGTCCCGGGGTACTGAAGAGACCCAGTACTTC
>TRBJ1-1|few|TRBD1|TRBV5-6
CASSSRTGGLLGTEAFF
TGTGCCAGCAGCTCCCGGACAGGGGGCCTGTTGGGCACTGAAGCTTTCTTT
>TRBJ1-2|.|.|TRBV20-1
CSASGHTNYGYTF
TGCAGTGCTAGTGGACACACAAACTATGGCTACACCTTC
>TRBJ1-1|few|TRBD1|TRBV4-2
CASSQRQGQGTEAFF
TGTGCCAGCAGCCAACGACAGGGGCAGGGCACTGAAGCTTTCTTT
>TRBJ1-4|few|.|TRBV6-5
CASSYQRPNRVGTNEKLFF
TGTGCCAGCAGTTACCAGAGGCCGAACAGGGTGGGAACTAATGAAAAACTGTTTTTT